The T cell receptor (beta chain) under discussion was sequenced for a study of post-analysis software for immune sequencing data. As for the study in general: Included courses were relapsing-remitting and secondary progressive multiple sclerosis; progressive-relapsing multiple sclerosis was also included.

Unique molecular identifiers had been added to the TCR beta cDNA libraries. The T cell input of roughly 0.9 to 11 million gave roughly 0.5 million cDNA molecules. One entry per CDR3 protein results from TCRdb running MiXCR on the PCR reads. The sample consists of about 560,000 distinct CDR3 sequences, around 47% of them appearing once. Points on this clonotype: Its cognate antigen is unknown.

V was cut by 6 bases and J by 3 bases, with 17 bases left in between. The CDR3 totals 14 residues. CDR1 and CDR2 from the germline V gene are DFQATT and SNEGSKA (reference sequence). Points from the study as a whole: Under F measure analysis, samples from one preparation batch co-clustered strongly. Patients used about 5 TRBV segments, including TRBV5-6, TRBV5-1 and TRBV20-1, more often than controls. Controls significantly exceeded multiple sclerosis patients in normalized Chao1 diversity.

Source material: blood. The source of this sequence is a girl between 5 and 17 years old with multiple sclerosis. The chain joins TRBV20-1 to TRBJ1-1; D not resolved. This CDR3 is CSAPVQWIDTEAFF. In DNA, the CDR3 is TGCAGTGCCCCGGTTCAGTGGATTGACACTGAAGCTTTCTTT.